Listed below are T cell receptor beta chains from one sample, sequenced in a study of cytomegalovirus exposure and HLA in healthy donors. This table comes from immunoSEQ multiplex PCR, and its TCRdb copy is limited to in-frame clones, with some not included. The table includes roughly 200,000 clones, 70% to 80% detected once. The sample consisted of PBMCs. The receptors originated from a man under 40 in good health and CMV-seronegative. CDR3s include the opening cysteine and the closing phenylalanine or tryptophan. A D gene is named only where the DNA matches it firmly. Where a row states a size, it is once, few, many or the class of an expanded clone; other rows omit it.

j_gene | abundance | v_gene | len | d_gene | CDR3nt | CDR3aa
TRBJ1-1 | NA | TRBV28 | 13 | NA | TGTGCCACCCGCCGGGGGATCGTGGATGAAGCTTTCTTT | CATRRGIVDEAFF
TRBJ2-3 | NA | TRBV9 | 14 | NA | TGTGCCAGCAGCGTAGGCGGGAACACAGATACGCAGTATTTT | CASSVGGNTDTQYF
TRBJ2-2 | NA | TRBV25-1 | 15 | NA | TGTGCCAGCGCCAGTAGGGGCAGTCCCACCGGGGAGCTGTTTTTT | CASASRGSPTGELFF
TRBJ1-6 | NA | TRBV25-1 | 14 | NA | TGTGCCAGCAGTGACCCTCCGGGTAATTCACCCCTCCACTTT | CASSDPPGNSPLHF
TRBJ1-6 | NA | TRBV7-2 | 16 | NA | TGTGCCAGCAGCTTAGGGCAGGGGTCGGCTAATTCACCCCTCCACTTT | CASSLGQGSANSPLHF
TRBJ1-2 | NA | TRBV10-3 | 14 | TRBD1 | TGTGCCAACGCCGGGACAGGGACTAACTATGGCTACACCTTC | CANAGTGTNYGYTF
TRBJ2-5 | NA | TRBV4-1 | 16 | TRBD2 | TGCGCCAGCAGCCTCCCTCTAGCGGGAGTGCGTGAGACCCAGTACTTC | CASSLPLAGVRETQYF
TRBJ2-5 | few | TRBV19 | 12 | NA | TGTGCCAGTAGTAGCAGGCAAGAGACCCAGTACTTC | CASSSRQETQYF
TRBJ1-3 | few | TRBV5-1 | 15 | NA | TGCGCCAGCAGCGCAGGAGGGAACTCTGGAAACACCATATATTTT | CASSAGGNSGNTIYF
TRBJ1-2 | NA | TRBV27 | 13 | NA | TGTGCCAGCAGTTTAGTCGGAGGATTGGGCTACACCTTC | CASSLVGGLGYTF
TRBJ1-1 | once | TRBV27 | 13 | TRBD1 | TGTGCCAGTAGGACAGGGGGGAACACTGAAGCTTTCTTT | CASRTGGNTEAFF
TRBJ2-1 | NA | TRBV21-1 | 15 | NA | TGTGCCAGCAGCAATATAGCGGGAGGCTACAATGAGCAGTTCTTC | CASSNIAGGYNEQFF
TRBJ2-2 | NA | TRBV6-5 | 15 | TRBD1 | TGTGCCAGCAAGGGAAGGGGGCTCGGGGCCGGGGAGCTGTTTTTT | CASKGRGLGAGELFF
TRBJ1-3 | NA | TRBV2 | 16 | TRBD1 | TGTGCCAGCAAGTCCTACAGACAGGGAGGAGGAAACACCATATATTTT | CASKSYRQGGGNTIYF
TRBJ1-6 | NA | TRBV7-2 | 13 | TRBD1 | TGTGCCAGCACTGGACAGGGGGGTTCACCCCTCCACTTT | CASTGQGGSPLHF
TRBJ2-7 | few | TRBV4-1 | 14 | NA | TGCGCCAGCAGCCAATGGATACAGGGATACGAGCAGTACTTC | CASSQWIQGYEQYF
TRBJ2-2 | NA | TRBV18 | 16 | NA | TGTGCCAGCTCACCTACCGGGACTGCGAACACCGGGGAGCTGTTTTTT | CASSPTGTANTGELFF
TRBJ1-1 | NA | TRBV25-1 | 11 | NA | TGTGCCAGCAACTGGAACACTGAAGCTTTCTTT | CASNWNTEAFF
TRBJ2-1 | NA | TRBV7-2 | 15 | TRBD2 | TGTGCCAGCAGCTCCGGGACTAGCTACTCCAATGAGCAGTTCTTC | CASSSGTSYSNEQFF
TRBJ2-4 | NA | TRBV7-9 | 16 | TRBD2 | TGTGCCAGCAGCTTACAGACTAGCGGGAGTGGGAACATTCAGTACTTC | CASSLQTSGSGNIQYF
TRBJ2-5 | NA | TRBV19 | 15 | TRBD1 | TGTGCCAGTAGTATTTCTCGGACAGGGCAAGAGACCCAGTACTTC | CASSISRTGQETQYF
TRBJ1-3 | NA | TRBV5-1 | 15 | TRBD1 | TGCGCCAGCAGCGGGGACAGCGCCACTGGAAACACCATATATTTT | CASSGDSATGNTIYF
TRBJ1-3 | NA | TRBV6-5 | 14 | NA | TGTGCCACCCGGGAAGGAGCCTCTGGAAACACCATATATTTT | CATREGASGNTIYF